These 22 T cell receptor beta chains were sequenced from one sample in a study of blood T cell repertoires in COVID-19. Using immunoSEQ multiplex PCR, the repertoire was profiled, and TCRdb retains in-frame clones only, with some absent. The sample includes some 140,000 clones, about 80% of them seen just once. Source material: peripheral blood. These TCRs come from a woman aged 55 to 70 with acute or convalescent COVID-19.

The chain joins TRBV19 to TRBJ2-2; TRBD1 agrees at 7 bases. V lost 9 bases, J lost 2 bases, and 9 bases stayed unmatched. CDR1 LNHDA and CDR2 SQIVND come from the germline V gene (reference sequence). CDR3 length: 15 amino acids. In nucleotides, the CDR3 is TGTGCCAGCAGCCGAGGGACAGAAAACACCGGGGAGCTGTTTTTT. Translation: CASSRGTENTGELFF.

This chain links TRBV9 with TRBJ2-5, with D possibly TRBD2 on 6 matching bases. CDR1 is SGDLS, CDR2 YYNGEE, per germline. The CDR3 has 18 amino acids. Trimming shortened V by 1 base and J by 10 bases, and 29 bases separated the two germline ends. This CDR3 is CASSVSAEGRRGLQYQYF. The CDR3 DNA follows: TGTGCCAGCAGCGTATCGGCGGAGGGCCGGCGGGGACTTCAGTACCAGTACTTC.

The rearrangement links TRBV30 to TRBJ1-4, with TRBD1 as a possible D gene (6 bases). V was clipped by 5 bases and J by 5 bases, with 15 bases between them. From germline, CDR1 is GTSNPN and CDR2 SVGIG (reference sequence). CDR3 length equals 14 residues. For the CDR3, the DNA is TGTGCCTGGCAGAGACAGGCCGGGAATGAAAAACTGTTTTTT. Protein product: CAWQRQAGNEKLFF.

The chain carries TRBV28 and TRBJ1-5; 7 bases match TRBD1. The CDR3 runs 14 residues. Per germline, CDR1 MDHEN and CDR2 SYDVKM. V was pared by 1 base and J by 6 bases, with 3 bases of the junction left unmatched. The CDR3 DNA is TGTGCCAGCAGTTTATTCACAGGGGCTCAGCCCCAGCATTTT. Residues: CASSLFTGAQPQHF.

The gene calls are TRBV5-8 and TRBJ2-5, with D perhaps matching TRBD1 (6 bases). With 4 bases removed from V and 3 bases from J, the gap between germline ends came to 16 bases. This CDR3 spans 15 amino acids. CDR1 SGHTS and CDR2 YDEGEE come from the germline V gene. The CDR3 DNA reads as TGTGCCAGCAGCCGAGCAGGGGCCATTAAAGAGACCCAGTACTTC. It specifies CASSRAGAIKETQYF.

The CDR3 region has the DNA TGTGCCAGCAGCCCGACGACTAGCGGCTACAATGAGCAGTTCTTC. As protein: CASSPTTSGYNEQFF. The rearrangement links TRBV7-6 to TRBJ2-1; TRBD2 matches at 9 bases. The CDR3 extends over 15 amino acids. V trimming: 5 bases; J trimming: 3 bases; junction bases outside the gene matches: 5. Germline CDR1 reads SGHVS; CDR2 reads FNYEAQ.

The chain recombines TRBV27 with TRBJ2-2, with 9 bases that match TRBD2. V gave up 5 bases and J gave up 5 bases; unmatched junction bases: 6. Germline loops: CDR1 MNHEY, CDR2 SMNVEV (reference sequence). The CDR3 loop spans 15 amino acids. The CDR3 bases are TGTGCCAGCAGTCCCGCGGGGGGGCGTACCGGGGAGCTGTTTTTT. Translating it yields CASSPAGGRTGELFF.

V usage is TRBV29-1 and J usage is TRBJ1-2; D gene unclear. Germline loops: CDR1 SQVTM, CDR2 ANQGSEA. V was pared by 3 bases and J by 0 bases, with 11 bases between. This CDR3 region has 14 residues. The CDR3 DNA reads TGCAGCGTTGACGGCGGGCACGCTAACTATGGCTACACCTTC. Residues: CSVDGGHANYGYTF.

The chain joins TRBV4-2 to TRBJ2-2; TRBD1 aligns across 7 bases. Trimming cost V 4 bases and J 10 bases; bases outside gene matches: 6. The CDR3 runs to 13 residues. Germline V lookup: CDR1 LGHNA, CDR2 YNFKEQ. The CDR3 region has the DNA TGTGCCAGCAGCCCGGGACAGAGGGTGGAGCTGTTTTTT. Its protein is CASSPGQRVELFF.

This clone was recorded a few times. The chain combines TRBV18 with TRBJ2-5, with D possibly matching TRBD1 (5 bases). CDR1 is KGHSH, CDR2 LQKENI, per germline. V lost 5 bases and J 1 base, leaving 14 bases between the germline ends. The CDR3 has 15 amino acids. CDR3 coding DNA: TGTGCCAGCTCAAAACTGACAGAAGTCCAAGAGACCCAGTACTTC. Its protein is CASSKLTEVQETQYF.

The V gene is TRBV5-6, the J gene TRBJ1-1, with D unresolved. The CDR3 is 13 residues long. V lost 4 bases, J lost 1 base, and 8 bases lay in between. CDR1 and CDR2 from the germline V gene are SGHDT and YYEEEE. In DNA, the CDR3 is TGTGCCAGCAGCGCACAGAGGAACACTGAAGCTTTCTTT. As protein: CASSAQRNTEAFF.

This clone is a singleton in its sample. CDR3 sequence reads: CASSQEDRGLHF. In DNA form, the CDR3 reads TGTGCCAGCAGCCAAGAGGACAGGGGCCTCCACTTT. This rearrangement joins TRBV4-2 to TRBJ1-6; the match to TRBD1 covers 9 bases. The J segment lost 15 bases and the V segment lost 0 bases, leaving 0 bases of the junction unmatched. Germline V gene lookup returns CDR1 LGHNA and CDR2 YNFKEQ. The CDR3 sequence is 12 residues long.

The chain is built from TRBV19 and TRBJ1-6; no clear D gene. The V end lost 7 bases, the J end lost 5 bases, and 12 bases lay between the germline ends. In germline, CDR1 is LNHDA, CDR2 SQIVND (reference sequence). The CDR3 spans 14 residues. This chain's CDR3 is CASNLWQDNSPLHF. The CDR3 nucleotides are TGTGCCAGTAATCTTTGGCAAGATAATTCACCCCTCCACTTT.

The chain carries TRBV5-1 and TRBJ1-1; no clear D gene. This CDR3 comprises 15 residues. Germline CDR1 reads SGHRS; CDR2 reads YFSETQ. V dropped 0 bases and J dropped 2 bases, with 11 bases sitting between them. The CDR3 spells CASSLGLVVNTEAFF. In DNA, the CDR3 is TGCGCCAGCAGCTTGGGACTGGTAGTAAACACTGAAGCTTTCTTT.

The chain combines TRBV5-1 with TRBJ1-5; TRBD1 matches 8 bases. This CDR3 contains 14 residues. Trimming at V came to 4 bases and at J to 6 bases, leaving 6 bases not matched to a gene. CDR1 SGHRS and CDR2 YFSETQ come from the germline V gene. CDR3 coding DNA: TGCGCCAGCAGCATTGGGACAGGCCTTCAGCCCCAGCATTTT. Its protein product is CASSIGTGLQPQHF.

The chain couples TRBV6-5 to TRBJ1-2; TRBD1 might be the D (6 bases). Between the trimmed V and J ends, which lost 2 bases and 4 bases, there was a span of 8 bases. CDR1 is MNHEY, CDR2 SVGAGI, per germline. The CDR3 extends over 13 amino acids. In DNA form, the CDR3 reads TGTGCCAGCAGTTACAGGGGGATCTATGGCTACACCTTC. It encodes CASSYRGIYGYTF.

J is TRBJ1-2 and V is TRBV19, with TRBD1 matching 11 bases. The CDR3 runs to 13 residues. CDR1 and CDR2 from the germline V gene are LNHDA and SQIVND (reference sequence). Trimming at V came to 10 bases and at J to 7 bases, leaving 8 bases not matched to a gene. As DNA, the CDR3 is TGTGCCACGTCGGACAGGGGGCAGTTTGGCTACACCTTC. This gives the protein CATSDRGQFGYTF.

The sample holds a few counts of this clone. This chain links TRBV1 with TRBJ1-1; TRBD1, the table's D call, was not compared with the DNA. TRBV1 is shown as a pseudogene. The CDR3 extends over 17 amino acids. The CDR3 region has the DNA TGCACCAGCAGCCAAGAACAGGGGAGTCGAGGTTGCACTGAAGCTTTCTTT. Translated, it gives CTSSQEQGSRGCTEAFF.

This clone has just a few counts. The V gene is TRBV6-5, the J gene TRBJ1-2; the D is unclear. CDR3 length: 15 amino acids. Per germline, CDR1 MNHEY and CDR2 SVGAGI. Trimming removed 6 bases from V and 3 bases from J, with 17 bases in between. The CDR3 sequence: CASSRRRAGDYGYTF. The CDR3 DNA reads TGTGCCAGCAGCCGCCGGCGGGCCGGCGACTATGGCTACACCTTC.

V usage is TRBV6-6 and J usage is TRBJ1-3; TRBD1 aligns across 8 bases. From germline, CDR1 is MNHNY and CDR2 SVGAGI (reference sequence). This CDR3 comprises 14 residues. After removal of 3 bases from V and 6 bases from J, the junction contained 4 bases not matched to a gene. Here the CDR3 reads CASSYRQGSNTIYF. The CDR3 DNA reads TGTGCCAGCAGTTATCGACAGGGGTCAAACACCATATATTTT.

The chain joins TRBV11-2 to TRBJ2-7, with D unresolved. The CDR3 has 13 residues. From germline, CDR1 is SGHAT and CDR2 FQNNGV. The V end lost 0 bases, the J end lost 5 bases, and 8 bases lay between the germline ends. In DNA form, the CDR3 reads TGTGCCAGCAGCTTAGAGGTGGGCCACGAGCAGTACTTC. It encodes CASSLEVGHEQYF. Using reference TRBV11-2 and TRBJ2-7 for the parts outside the CDR3, the full variable domain is EAGVAQSPRYKIIEKRQSVAFWCNPISGHATLYWYQQILGQGPKLLIQFQNNGVVDDSQLPKDRFSAERLKGVDSTLKIQPAKLEDSAVYLCASSLEVGHEQYFGPGTRLTVT.

This chain uses TRBV7-9 with TRBJ2-7; 8 bases are shared with TRBD2. This CDR3 contains 12 residues. Looked up from germline, CDR1 is SEHNR and CDR2 is FQNEAQ (reference sequence). Trimming removed 6 bases from V and 6 bases from J; junction bases left unmatched: 4. CDR3 sequence: CASRGLVGEQYF. The CDR3, as DNA: TGTGCCAGCAGGGGACTAGTCGGCGAGCAGTACTTC.